Listed below are T cell receptor beta chains from one sample, sequenced in a study of lymphopenia after photon versus proton radiotherapy. Profiling relied on immunoSEQ multiplex PCR, and the TCRdb table lists in-frame clones only, not all of them. Of about 29,000 clones listed, about nine tenths are singletons. The source was peripheral blood, collected from a patient treated with proton-based radiotherapy. The receptor source for this set is a woman between 55 and 75 years old with cholangiocarcinoma. Some clones in this sample may be carry-over from other donors' samples. CDR3s include the opening cysteine and the closing phenylalanine or tryptophan. The D gene is left open where the match is weak. The size of a clone is reported for some rows only, either as once, few or many, or as a class for expanded clones.

>.|.|TRBJ1-3|TRBV11-2
CASSPRPGGVSGNTIYF
TGTGCCAGCAGCCCCCGACCGGGGGGCGTCTCTGGAAACACCATATATTTT
>.|TRBD1|TRBJ1-2|TRBV9
CASSPQGAGYGYTF
TGTGCCAGCAGCCCACAGGGGGCTGGATATGGCTACACCTTC
>.|.|TRBJ2-1|TRBV21-1
CASSLARPRRNEQFF
TGTGCCAGCAGCCTGGCCCGCCCTCGTCGGAATGAGCAGTTCTTC
>.|TRBD2|TRBJ2-3|TRBV4-2
CASSQVGVAGVGDTQYF
TGTGCCAGCAGCCAAGTTGGGGTAGCGGGGGTGGGAGATACGCAGTATTTT
>.|TRBD1|TRBJ2-1|TRBV4-1
CASSRGGGDRVPNEQFF
TGCGCCAGCAGCCGAGGAGGCGGGGACAGGGTCCCCAATGAGCAGTTCTTC
>.|TRBD1|TRBJ1-2|TRBV29-1
CSVQGGGSNYGYTF
TGCAGCGTCCAGGGGGGGGGAAGCAACTATGGCTACACCTTC
>.|TRBD2|TRBJ2-3|TRBV7-3
CASSVSGGITDTQYF
TGTGCCAGCAGCGTTAGCGGGGGGATAACAGATACGCAGTATTTT
>.|TRBD1|TRBJ2-3|TRBV5-1
CASTDRATDTQYF
TGCGCCAGCACGGACAGGGCCACAGATACGCAGTATTTT
>.|TRBD1|TRBJ2-3|TRBV7-9
CASSLALLTGGSTDTQYF
TGTGCCAGCAGCTTAGCGCTCTTGACAGGGGGAAGCACAGATACGCAGTATTTT
>.|.|TRBJ1-4|TRBV2
CASSADHNEKLFF
TGTGCCAGCAGTGCCGACCATAATGAAAAACTGTTTTTT
>.|TRBD1|TRBJ1-4|TRBV27
CASRGTGAGLWKLFF
TGTGCCAGCAGGGGGACAGGGGCTGGATTGTGGAAACTGTTTTTT
>.|.|TRBJ1-4|TRBV27
CASSPQAAGKLFF
TGTGCCAGCAGTCCCCAGGCCGCCGGGAAACTGTTTTTT
>few|TRBD1|TRBJ2-3|TRBV7-2
CASTTGVTDTQYF
TGTGCCAGCACCACAGGGGTGACAGATACGCAGTATTTT
>.|TRBD1|TRBJ2-7|TRBV27
CASQGTGSSYEQYF
TGTGCCAGCCAAGGGACAGGGAGCTCCTACGAGCAGTACTTC
>medium-sized|.|TRBJ2-5|TRBV5-1
CASSNQGEGETQYF
TGCGCCAGCAGCAACCAGGGGGAGGGAGAGACCCAGTACTTC
>.|TRBD2|TRBJ2-1|TRBV5-1
CASRLAGESDEQFF
TGCGCCAGCAGACTAGCGGGGGAGTCGGATGAGCAGTTCTTC
>.|.|TRBJ1-1|TRBV19
CASSILGNTEAFF
TGTGCCAGTAGTATTTTAGGAAACACTGAAGCTTTCTTT
>.|.|TRBJ1-5|TRBV19
CATQDRYNQPQHF
TGTGCCACCCAAGACAGGTACAATCAGCCCCAGCATTTT
>.|.|TRBJ2-4|TRBV18
CASSPQGQLAKNIQYF
TGTGCCAGCTCACCTCAGGGACAACTAGCCAAAAACATTCAGTACTTC
>.|.|TRBJ1-1|TRBV15
CATSHVKNTEAFF
TGTGCCACCAGCCATGTAAAGAACACTGAAGCTTTCTTT
>few|.|TRBJ1-5|TRBV5-6
CASSFGRRNQPQHF
TGTGCCAGCAGCTTTGGCAGGCGCAATCAGCCCCAGCATTTT
>.|TRBD1|TRBJ1-1|TRBV7-8
CASSPAGTGTGRAFF
TGTGCCAGCAGCCCCGCCGGGACAGGGACCGGTCGGGCTTTCTTT
>.|.|TRBJ2-2|TRBV7-6
CASSTHFAGELFF
TGTGCCAGCAGCACACATTTCGCTGGGGAGCTGTTTTTT
>.|.|TRBJ1-2|TRBV15
CATSRAPSTFGYGYTF
TGTGCCACCAGCAGAGCCCCGTCCACTTTCGGCTATGGCTACACCTTC
>.|.|TRBJ2-1|TRBV21-1
CASSTGCRYNEQFF
TGTGCCAGCAGCACTGGCTGCCGATACAATGAGCAGTTCTTC
>.|TRBD2|TRBJ2-1|TRBV18
CASSPRLAGGRYEQFF
TGTGCCAGCTCACCACGACTAGCGGGGGGGCGGTATGAGCAGTTCTTC
>.|.|TRBJ2-7|TRBV7-2
CASRLATNKLYEQYF
TGTGCCAGCAGGCTCGCGACAAATAAACTATACGAGCAGTACTTC
>.|.|TRBJ1-2|TRBV19
CASNPYPRHGYTF
TGTGCCAGTAACCCGTATCCCAGGCATGGCTACACCTTC
>.|.|TRBJ2-7|TRBV2
CASSVGYEQYF
TGTGCCAGCAGTGTTGGATACGAGCAGTACTTC
>.|TRBD2|TRBJ2-7|TRBV11-2
CASSFASGRTYEQYF
TGTGCCAGCAGCTTCGCTAGCGGGAGAACCTACGAGCAGTACTTC
>.|.|TRBJ1-6|TRBV4-2
CASSQGGGSPLHF
TGTGCCAGCAGCCAAGGAGGAGGTTCACCCCTCCACTTT
>.|.|TRBJ2-1|TRBV21-1
CASSKVAFRVRVRYNEQFF
TGTGCCAGCAGCAAAGTTGCTTTCCGGGTCCGAGTACGGTACAATGAGCAGTTCTTC
>few|TRBD1|TRBJ1-6|TRBV6-6
CASSYSGTAYRPLHF
TGTGCCAGCAGTTACTCTGGGACAGCCTACAGACCCCTCCACTTT
>once|.|TRBJ2-7|TRBV6-1
CASSRLYEQYF
TGTGCCAGCAGTCGGTTGTACGAGCAGTACTTC
>.|TRBD1|TRBJ2-7|TRBV5-1
CASSPGTGFHEQYF
TGCGCCAGCAGCCCCGGGACAGGGTTCCACGAGCAGTACTTC
>.|TRBD1|TRBJ1-2|TRBV7-8
CASSRQGTPSYGYTF
TGTGCCAGCAGCCGACAGGGGACCCCCAGCTATGGCTACACCTTC
>.|.|TRBJ2-2|TRBV11-3
CASSLSGTNTGELFF
TGTGCCAGCAGCTTGTCAGGGACAAACACCGGGGAGCTGTTTTTT
>.|.|TRBJ1-3|TRBV5-1
CASSLDSGNTIYF
TGCGCCAGCAGCTTGGATTCTGGAAACACCATATATTTT
>.|TRBD1|TRBJ1-1|TRBV5-1
CASSYQGTGGIGTEAFF
TGCGCCAGCAGCTATCAGGGGACAGGGGGCATAGGCACTGAAGCTTTCTTT
>.|.|TRBJ1-3|TRBV28
CASRYTTGNTIYF
TGTGCCAGCAGGTACACGACTGGAAACACCATATATTTT
>.|.|TRBJ2-7|TRBV19
CASSTAAGSYEQYF
TGTGCCAGTAGTACCGCCGCAGGTTCCTACGAGCAGTACTTC
>.|TRBD1|TRBJ2-1|TRBV10-2
CASSQTPGQGARSSYNEQFF
TGCGCCAGCAGTCAGACTCCGGGACAGGGGGCAAGAAGCTCCTACAATGAGCAGTTCTTC
>.|TRBD1|TRBJ1-2|TRBV18
CASSPEGTAGYTF
TGTGCCAGCTCACCAGAAGGGACAGCTGGCTACACCTTC
>.|TRBD2|TRBJ2-1|TRBV19
CASSAGTSAYNEQFF
TGTGCCAGTAGTGCCGGGACTAGCGCATACAATGAGCAGTTCTTC
>.|.|TRBJ1-6|TRBV6-6
CASTITSSYNSPLHF
TGTGCCAGCACGATCACAAGCTCCTATAATTCACCCCTCCACTTT
>.|TRBD2|TRBJ2-3|TRBV7-2
CASSRRGTSGTDTQYF
TGTGCCAGCAGCCGGAGAGGGACTAGCGGCACAGATACGCAGTATTTT
>.|.|TRBJ2-6|TRBV18
CASSPGPGANVLTF
TGTGCCAGCTCACCAGGGCCGGGGGCCAACGTCCTGACTTTC
>.|.|TRBJ2-6|TRBV6-5
CASSYAGANVLTF
TGTGCCAGCAGTTACGCCGGGGCCAACGTCCTGACTTTC
>.|.|TRBJ1-1|TRBV21-1
CASSKLVRGKTEAFF
TGTGCCAGCAGCAAATTGGTCAGGGGGAAAACTGAAGCTTTCTTT
>.|TRBD1|TRBJ2-4|TRBV9
CASSVEGQRKNIQYF
TGTGCCAGCAGCGTAGAGGGACAGAGGAAAAACATTCAGTACTTC
>.|.|TRBJ1-2|TRBV4-1
CASSHPGGGEGYTF
TGCGCCAGCAGCCATCCGGGCGGGGGAGAGGGCTACACCTTC
>.|.|TRBJ2-2|TRBV2
CASKRVKTGELFF
TGTGCCAGCAAAAGGGTGAAAACCGGGGAGCTGTTTTTT
>.|TRBD1|TRBJ2-5|TRBV2
CASKTGVVETQYF
TGTGCCAGCAAAACAGGGGTTGTTGAGACCCAGTACTTC
>.|.|TRBJ2-5|TRBV7-8
CASSLRSQETQYF
TGTGCCAGCAGCTTAAGGAGTCAAGAGACCCAGTACTTC
>.|.|TRBJ1-1|TRBV7-3
CASSSTGRVTEAFF
TGTGCCAGCAGCAGCACAGGGAGGGTCACTGAAGCTTTCTTT
>few|.|TRBJ1-5|TRBV4-1
CASSQPTKGHQPQHF
TGCGCCAGCAGCCAACCGACGAAGGGCCATCAGCCCCAGCATTTT
>.|.|TRBJ2-1|TRBV9
CASSVGPIYNEQFF
TGTGCCAGCAGCGTAGGACCTATCTACAATGAGCAGTTCTTC
>once|.|TRBJ2-2|TRBV21-1
CASSKALGRKNTGELFF
TGTGCCAGCAGCAAAGCTCTAGGGCGAAAGAACACCGGGGAGCTGTTTTTT